The 7 T cell receptor beta chains given below trace back to one sample, sequenced in a study. TCRdb called the 5' RACE reads again in MiXCR, with one record for every CDR3 protein. This table has 8,900 or so distinct CDR3 sequences, approximately 67% appearing once. The sequenced material came from tumor-infiltrating naive CD4+ T cells sorted from the breast tumor. This sample's subset: naive CD4+ T cells, CD4+CD45RA+CD25-. These receptors all come from a female donor with breast cancer.

This clonotype was observed a few times. The V gene is TRBV29-1, the J gene TRBJ1-2; a weak D match, TRBD1 (6 bases). Trimming removed 8 bases from V and 7 bases from J, with 17 bases in between. CDR3 size: 12 residues. CDR1 and CDR2 from the germline V gene are SQVTM and ANQGSEA. The CDR3 DNA reads TGCAGCATCGGTGGACGGGGGCTTGGCTACACCTTC. Encoded protein: CSIGGRGLGYTF.

The chain employs TRBV30 and TRBJ2-7, with 11 bases aligning to TRBD1. The germline gives CDR1 GTSNPN, CDR2 SVGIG (reference sequence). This CDR3 comprises 17 residues. V was pared by 5 bases and J by 3 bases, with 15 bases of the junction left unmatched. The CDR3 bases are TGTGCCTGGGAAGGACAGGGGGCCCACCGTAACTACTACGAGCAGTACTTC. Protein sequence: CAWEGQGAHRNYYEQYF.

The J gene is TRBJ1-5, the V gene TRBV7-9; the D gene is possibly TRBD1 (5 bases). The CDR3 length is 14 residues. The V gene lost 4 bases and the J gene lost 7 bases, with 14 bases spanning the gap. Germline lookup yields CDR1 SEHNR and CDR2 FQNEAQ (reference sequence). The DNA of the CDR3 is TGTGCCAGCAGCTCGAGGGGCGGCGGGCAGCCCCAGCATTTT. This encodes CASSSRGGGQPQHF.

The J gene is TRBJ2-6, the V gene TRBV2; the D is unclear. V dropped 2 bases and J dropped 0 bases, with 5 bases sitting between them. This CDR3 contains 15 residues. Germline V gene sequence: CDR1 SNHLY, CDR2 FYNNEI. The CDR3: CASSEYDSGANVLTF. Written as DNA, the CDR3 is TGTGCCAGCAGTGAATACGACTCTGGGGCCAACGTCCTGACTTTC. Complete variable domain (other parts from reference TRBV2 and TRBJ2-6): EPEVTQTPSHQVTQMGQEVILRCVPISNHLYFYWYRQILGQKVEFLVSFYNNEISEKSEIFDDQFSVERPDGSNFTLKIRSTKLEDSAMYFCASSEYDSGANVLTFGAGSRLTVL.

CDR3 in amino acids: CASSLRASGGMNTGELFF. Here the CDR3 DNA reads TGTGCCAGCAGCTTAAGGGCCAGCGGGGGGATGAACACCGGGGAGCTGTTTTTT. J is TRBJ2-2 and V is TRBV7-3; 9 bases match TRBD2. Looked up from germline, CDR1 is SGHTA and CDR2 is FQGTGA. The V gene end was trimmed by 1 base and the J gene end by 1 base; junction bases not matched to a gene: 7. The CDR3 loop spans 18 amino acids.

This clonotype was found a few times. The V gene is TRBV4-1, the J gene TRBJ2-1, with D unclear. V dropped 0 bases and J dropped 7 bases, with 22 bases sitting between them. The CDR3 has 18 amino acids. From germline, CDR1 is MGHRA and CDR2 YSYEKL. In DNA, the CDR3 is TGCGCCAGCAGCCAAGATTTTGAAGACCGATGGCCACGGAATGAGCAGTTCTTC. Protein product: CASSQDFEDRWPRNEQFF.

The chain joins TRBV7-9 to TRBJ2-3, with 8 bases fitting TRBD1. With V trimmed by 7 bases and J by 3 bases, 6 bases remained unmatched. The germline V gene encodes CDR1 SEHNR and CDR2 FQNEAQ (reference sequence). This CDR3 is 14 amino acids long. CDR3 amino acids: CASNPGGATDTQYF. The CDR3 bases are TGTGCCAGCAACCCAGGGGGCGCGACAGATACGCAGTATTTT.